The present T cell receptor beta chain was sequenced within a study of OX40 agonist ivuxolimab in advanced cancers. Looking at the study overall: Previous treatment with anti-PD-1, anti-PD-L1 or anti-CTLA-4 therapy was allowed; about 40% had received some.

Generated by immunoSEQ multiplex PCR, the TCRdb table keeps only in-frame clones and is missing some. The repertoire holds more than 55,000 clones, with 75% to 90% as singletons. The germline V gene has CDR1 MNHEY and CDR2 SVGAGI. The CDR3 spans 11 residues. With 0 bases removed from V and 7 bases from J, the gap between germline ends came to 4 bases. Concerning this clone: The same CDR3 is also encoded by other DNA sequences in this sample.

The rearrangement links TRBV6-5 to TRBJ2-7; D uncertain. This clonotype originated in an adult with an advanced solid tumor such as melanoma, head and neck, liver or kidney cancer. This sample comprised CD4+ or CD8+ T cells sorted from blood, obtained in a trial of the OX40 agonist ivuxolimab. The CDR3 reads CASSYSGEQYF. The CDR3, as DNA: TGTGCCAGCAGTTACTCTGGGGAGCAGTACTTC.